These T cell receptor beta chains were read from a single sample in a study of patients and donors after allogeneic stem cell transplantation. MiXCR, run by TCRdb on the RT-PCR reads, gives a single entry per CDR3 protein. The sample lists more than 850,000 distinct CDR3 sequences, about a sixth seen once, with roughly 6% in the top ten. Sequenced sample: blood, either unsorted or a sorted T cell fraction (not recorded which). These receptors all stem from a human donor who was either an allogeneic HSCT recipient or a stem cell or donor lymphocyte infusion donor (not recorded which). It is not recorded whose cells these are; they may come from a transplant donor. CDR3s include the opening cysteine and the closing phenylalanine or tryptophan. The D gene is left open where the match is weak. Part of the rows lack a size; the others show once, few, many or a class for expanded clones.

size: NA; J: TRBJ1-5; D: NA; V: TRBV5-1; DNA: TGCGCCAGCAGCCTTGAGGGTCTGGGGAGCAATCAGCCCCAGCATTTT; CDR3: CASSLEGLGSNQPQHF
size: NA; J: TRBJ1-2; D: NA; V: TRBV7-9; DNA: TGTGCCAGCAGCACGGACGGGACAAACTATGGCTACACCTTC; CDR3: CASSTDGTNYGYTF
size: few; J: TRBJ1-1; D: TRBD1; V: TRBV20-1; DNA: TGCAGTGCGACAGACAGGGGGCCAGCTTTCTTT; CDR3: CSATDRGPAFF
size: few; J: TRBJ1-6; D: TRBD1; V: TRBV15; DNA: TGTGCCACCAGCAGCTCTAGAATGACAGGGGTCAATTCACCCCTCCACTTT; CDR3: CATSSSRMTGVNSPLHF
size: once; J: TRBJ2-2; D: NA; V: TRBV30; DNA: TGTGCCTGGCCGACCAACACCGGGGAGCTGTTTTTT; CDR3: CAWPTNTGELFF
size: many; J: TRBJ2-7; D: TRBD1; V: TRBV20-1; DNA: TGCAGTGCCGTTCAGGGGGCGGCCGGCGAGCAGTACTTC; CDR3: CSAVQGAAGEQYF
size: few; J: TRBJ1-2; D: TRBD1; V: TRBV6-1; DNA: TGTGCCAGCAGTACGACAGGGGGGGACTATGGCTACACCTTC; CDR3: CASSTTGGDYGYTF
size: few; J: TRBJ1-1; D: NA; V: TRBV7-3; DNA: TGTGCCAGCAGTCATCAGGCGAACACTGAAGCTTTCTTT; CDR3: CASSHQANTEAFF
size: few; J: TRBJ2-5; D: NA; V: TRBV9; DNA: TGTGCCAGCAGCCCCAGGACCTCCCGCGGAGAAGAGACCCAGTACTTC; CDR3: CASSPRTSRGEETQYF
size: few; J: TRBJ2-7; D: NA; V: TRBV5-1; DNA: TGCGCCAGCAGCTTGGTTGGGTTCGGTATGTCCTACGAGCAGTACTTC; CDR3: CASSLVGFGMSYEQYF
size: NA; J: TRBJ1-1; D: NA; V: TRBV5-6; DNA: TGTGCCAGCAGCTTGGCGGGCAGGCCCACGAACACTGAAGCTTTCTTT; CDR3: CASSLAGRPTNTEAFF
size: few; J: TRBJ2-7; D: NA; V: TRBV3-1; DNA: TGTGCCAGCAGCCCAAGGCTTCTCTGGGAGCAGTACTTC; CDR3: CASSPRLLWEQYF
size: NA; J: TRBJ2-1; D: NA; V: TRBV7-9; DNA: TGTGCCAGCAGCTTAGCACCTTCGGTGGTTGAGCAGTTCTTC; CDR3: CASSLAPSVVEQFF
size: few; J: TRBJ2-5; D: TRBD2; V: TRBV20-1; DNA: TGCAGTGCTAGCCCGCGGATAGCGGGGGACCAAGAGACCCAGTACTTC; CDR3: CSASPRIAGDQETQYF
size: NA; J: TRBJ2-5; D: NA; V: TRBV11-2; DNA: TGTGCCAGCAGCGGCGGGACAGATCAAGAGACCCAGTACTTC; CDR3: CASSGGTDQETQYF
size: NA; J: TRBJ2-7; D: NA; V: TRBV18; DNA: TGTGCCAGCTCAACCAATATACTAGCCCAAAAAGGTAACGAGCAGTACTTC; CDR3: CASSTNILAQKGNEQYF
size: many; J: TRBJ1-5; D: NA; V: TRBV12-3/TRBV12-4; DNA: TGTGCCAGCAGTCCTCCTTTGGGACGCCGACAGCCCCAGCATTTT; CDR3: CASSPPLGRRQPQHF
size: NA; J: TRBJ1-1; D: TRBD1; V: TRBV9; DNA: TGTGCCAGCAGCGCTCATGACCGGGACAGGGGCACTGAAGCTTTCTTT; CDR3: CASSAHDRDRGTEAFF
size: few; J: TRBJ2-1; D: TRBD2; V: TRBV2; DNA: TGTGCCAGCATGGGTAGACTAGCGGGAGTAAAGATGGGCAATGAGCAGTTCTTC; CDR3: CASMGRLAGVKMGNEQFF
size: NA; J: TRBJ2-7; D: NA; V: TRBV5-1; DNA: TGCGCCAGCAGCCCGGGCCTTTGGGGCACCTACGAGCAGTACTTC; CDR3: CASSPGLWGTYEQYF